This TCR beta chain stems from a study of T cell changes during pregnancy in multiple sclerosis. TCRdb keeps only in-frame clones here, not all; method: immunoSEQ multiplex PCR. The data show around 50,000 clones, about nine tenths seen once. This CDR3 is built from 15 residues. Germline lookup yields CDR1 GTSNPN and CDR2 SVGIG (reference sequence). Trimming at V came to 3 bases and at J to 4 bases, leaving 11 bases not matched to a gene. This chain joins TRBV30 and TRBJ1-2; 7 bases are a match to TRBD1. Material: CD4+ T cells from peripheral blood mononuclear cells, obtained after pregnancy. This receptor was identified in a female donor in good health, enrolled as a control in a pregnancy study. CDR3 coding DNA: TGTGCCTGGAGCACCGGACAGGTAACAGGCTATGGCTACACCTTC. Its translation is CAWSTGQVTGYGYTF.